Detailed here is one TCR beta chain. The antigen is not known. This table comes from immunoSEQ multiplex PCR, and its TCRdb copy is limited to in-frame clones, with some not included. Of tens of thousands of clones in the sample, less than 90% were seen once. This sample is drawn from a study of radiotherapy plus CTLA-4 blockade in lung cancer. Study overall: Objective responses were recorded in over 15% of patients, with disease control recorded in 25% to 40%.

CTLA-4 blockade using ipilimumab, together with focal radiation, was received by patients with chemo-refractory metastatic non-small-cell lung cancer. Study-wide results and limits: Once radiotherapy plus ipilimumab had been given, TCR clones derived from tumor expanded in blood.

V was cut by 7 bases and J by 5 bases, with 25 bases left in between. CDR3 length: 18 amino acids. Germline CDR1 SGHTS, CDR2 YDEGEE. The receptor was derived from a human donor with non-small cell lung cancer who had stable disease on radiotherapy plus ipilimumab. Material: peripheral blood, obtained from a patient treated with radiotherapy plus ipilimumab. The chain has TRBV5-8 and TRBJ2-6, with D unclear. For the CDR3, the DNA is TGTGCCAGCTGTCGCAATCATTCCACACAAAGTCGGGCCAACGTCCTGACTTTC. This translates into CASCRNHSTQSRANVLTF.